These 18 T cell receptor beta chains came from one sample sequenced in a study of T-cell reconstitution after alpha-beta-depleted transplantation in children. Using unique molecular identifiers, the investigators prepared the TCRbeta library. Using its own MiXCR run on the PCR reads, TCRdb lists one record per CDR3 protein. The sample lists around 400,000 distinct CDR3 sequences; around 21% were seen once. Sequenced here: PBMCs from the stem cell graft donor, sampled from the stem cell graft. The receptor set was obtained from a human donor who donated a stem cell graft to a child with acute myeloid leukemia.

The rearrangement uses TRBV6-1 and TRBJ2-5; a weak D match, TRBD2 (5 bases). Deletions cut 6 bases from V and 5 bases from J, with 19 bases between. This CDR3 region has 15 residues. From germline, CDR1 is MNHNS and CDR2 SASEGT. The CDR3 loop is CASRSAGLLRETQYF. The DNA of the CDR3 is TGTGCCAGCAGGTCCGCAGGACTCCTAAGGGAGACCCAGTACTTC.

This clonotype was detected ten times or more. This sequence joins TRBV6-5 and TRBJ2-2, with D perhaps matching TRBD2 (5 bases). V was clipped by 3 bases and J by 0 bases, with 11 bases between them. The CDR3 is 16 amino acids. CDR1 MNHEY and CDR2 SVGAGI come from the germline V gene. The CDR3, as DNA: TGTGCCAGCAGTTATCTGGTCGGGGCGAACACCGGGGAGCTGTTTTTT. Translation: CASSYLVGANTGELFF.

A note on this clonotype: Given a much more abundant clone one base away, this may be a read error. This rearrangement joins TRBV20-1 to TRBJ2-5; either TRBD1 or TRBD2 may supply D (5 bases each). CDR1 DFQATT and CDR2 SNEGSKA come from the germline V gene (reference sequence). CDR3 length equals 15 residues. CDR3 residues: CCASSPGTAEETQYF. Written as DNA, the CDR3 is TGCTGTGCTAGTTCCCCAGGGACCGCTGAGGAGACCCAGTACTTC.

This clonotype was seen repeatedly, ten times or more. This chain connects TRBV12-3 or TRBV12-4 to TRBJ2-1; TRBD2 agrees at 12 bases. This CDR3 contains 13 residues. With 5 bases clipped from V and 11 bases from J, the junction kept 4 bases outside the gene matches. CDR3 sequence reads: CASSTSGRLQQFF. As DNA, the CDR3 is TGTGCCAGCAGTACTAGCGGGAGGTTGCAGCAGTTCTTC.

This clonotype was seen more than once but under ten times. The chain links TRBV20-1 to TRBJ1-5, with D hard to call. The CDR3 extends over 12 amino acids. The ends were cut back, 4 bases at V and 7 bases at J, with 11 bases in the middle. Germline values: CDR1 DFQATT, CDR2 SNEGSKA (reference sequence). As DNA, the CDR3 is TGCAGTGCTATACCGGGCGGACAGCCCCAGCATTTT. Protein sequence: CSAIPGGQPQHF.

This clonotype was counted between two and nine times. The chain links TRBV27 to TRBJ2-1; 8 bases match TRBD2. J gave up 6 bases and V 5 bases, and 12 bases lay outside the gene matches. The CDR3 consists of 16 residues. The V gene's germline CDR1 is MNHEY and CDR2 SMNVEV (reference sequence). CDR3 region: CASSDGLASRINEQFF. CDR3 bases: TGTGCCAGCAGTGACGGACTAGCAAGCAGGATCAATGAGCAGTTCTTC.

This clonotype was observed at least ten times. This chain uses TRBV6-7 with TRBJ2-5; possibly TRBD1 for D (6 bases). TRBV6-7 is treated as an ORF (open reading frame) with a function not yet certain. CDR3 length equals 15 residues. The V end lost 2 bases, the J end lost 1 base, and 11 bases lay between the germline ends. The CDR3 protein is CASSYGDRTQETQYF. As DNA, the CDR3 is TGTGCCAGCAGTTACGGCGACAGGACCCAAGAGACCCAGTACTTC.

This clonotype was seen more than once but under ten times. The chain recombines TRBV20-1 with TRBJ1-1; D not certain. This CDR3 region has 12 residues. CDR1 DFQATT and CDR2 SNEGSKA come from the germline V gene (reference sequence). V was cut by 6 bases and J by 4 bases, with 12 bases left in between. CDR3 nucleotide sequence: TGCAGTGCAAGATTTGGGGTCACTGAAGCTTTCTTT. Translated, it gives CSARFGVTEAFF.

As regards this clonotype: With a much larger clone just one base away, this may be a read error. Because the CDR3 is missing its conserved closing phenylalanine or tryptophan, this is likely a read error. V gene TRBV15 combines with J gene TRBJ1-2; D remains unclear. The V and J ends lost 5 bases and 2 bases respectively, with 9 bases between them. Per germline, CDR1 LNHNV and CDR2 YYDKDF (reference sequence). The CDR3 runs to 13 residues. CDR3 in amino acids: CATSGLKNYGYTC. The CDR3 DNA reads TGTGCCACCAGCGGACTCAAGAACTATGGCTACACCTGC.

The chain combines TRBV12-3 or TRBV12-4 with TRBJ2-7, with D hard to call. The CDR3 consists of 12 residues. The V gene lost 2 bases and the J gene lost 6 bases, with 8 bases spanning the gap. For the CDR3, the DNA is TGTGCCAGCAGTTTAATCCTCCGCGAGCAGTACTTC. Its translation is CASSLILREQYF.

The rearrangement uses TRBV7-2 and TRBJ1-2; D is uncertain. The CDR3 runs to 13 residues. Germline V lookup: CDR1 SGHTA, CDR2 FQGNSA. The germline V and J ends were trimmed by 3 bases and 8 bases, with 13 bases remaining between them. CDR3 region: CASSFLGNVGYTF. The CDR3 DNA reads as TGTGCCAGCAGCTTTTTGGGGAATGTGGGCTACACCTTC. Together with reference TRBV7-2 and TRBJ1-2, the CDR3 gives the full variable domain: GAGVSQSPSNKVTEKGKDVELRCDPISGHTALYWYRQSLGQGLEFLIYFQGNSAPDKSGLPSDRFSAERTGGSVSTLTIQRTQQEDSAVYLCASSFLGNVGYTFGSGTRLTVV.

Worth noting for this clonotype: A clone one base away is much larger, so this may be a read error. The CDR3 DNA follows: TGTGCCACCAGCAGAGCCTCCGGGACAGGGAACGAAAAGTCGTTCTTC. It is translated as CATSRASGTGNEKSFF. The chain is built from TRBV15 and TRBJ2-1; TRBD1 aligns across 9 bases. Germline loops: CDR1 LNHNV, CDR2 YYDKDF (reference sequence). With 1 base clipped from V and 15 bases from J, the junction kept 16 bases outside the gene matches. The CDR3 runs 16 residues.

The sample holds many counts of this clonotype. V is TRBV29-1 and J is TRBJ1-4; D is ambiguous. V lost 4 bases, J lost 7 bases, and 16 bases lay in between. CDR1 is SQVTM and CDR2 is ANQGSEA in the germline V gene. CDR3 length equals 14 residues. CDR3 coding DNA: TGCAGCGTTGGGGAGCCCGAAACTCCTGAAAAACTGTTTTTT. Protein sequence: CSVGEPETPEKLFF. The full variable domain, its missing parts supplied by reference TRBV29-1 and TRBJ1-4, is SAVISQKPSRDICQRGTSLTIQCQVDSQVTMMFWYRQQPGQSLTLIATANQGSEATYESGFVIDKFPISRPNLTFSTLTVSNMSPEDSSIYLCSVGEPETPEKLFFGSGTQLSVL.

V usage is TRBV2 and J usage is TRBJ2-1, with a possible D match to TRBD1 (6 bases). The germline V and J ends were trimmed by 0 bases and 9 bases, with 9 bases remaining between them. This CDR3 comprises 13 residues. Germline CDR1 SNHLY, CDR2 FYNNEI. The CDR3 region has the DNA TGTGCCAGCAGTGAAGCGCGAGGGGGTGAGCAGTTCTTC. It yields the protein CASSEARGGEQFF.

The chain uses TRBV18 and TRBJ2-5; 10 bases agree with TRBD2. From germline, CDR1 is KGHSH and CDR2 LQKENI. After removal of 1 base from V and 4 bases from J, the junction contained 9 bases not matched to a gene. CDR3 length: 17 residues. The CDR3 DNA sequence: TGTGCCAGCTCACCACTGGCTAGCGGGAGTGGACGAGAGACCCAGTACTTC. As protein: CASSPLASGSGRETQYF. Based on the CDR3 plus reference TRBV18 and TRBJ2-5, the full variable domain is NAGVMQNPRHLVRRRGQEARLRCSPMKGHSHVYWYRQLPEEGLKFMVYLQKENIIDESGMPKERFSAEFPKEGPSILRIQQVVRGDSAAYFCASSPLASGSGRETQYFGPGTRLLVL.

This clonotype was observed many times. The CDR3 DNA reads TGTGCCAGCAGTTTAGCGCAGGAGAGCTCCTACGAGCAGTACTTC. This translates into CASSLAQESSYEQYF. The gene calls are TRBV12-3 or TRBV12-4 and TRBJ2-7; no reliable D call. CDR3 length: 15 amino acids. V lost 0 bases and J 0 bases, leaving 9 bases between the germline ends.

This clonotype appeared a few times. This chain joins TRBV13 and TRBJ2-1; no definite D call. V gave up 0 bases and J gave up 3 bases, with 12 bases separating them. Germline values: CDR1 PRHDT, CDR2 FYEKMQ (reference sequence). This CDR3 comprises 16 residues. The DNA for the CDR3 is TGTGCCAGCAGCTTAGGGTCCCTGAACAACTACAATGAGCAGTTCTTC. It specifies CASSLGSLNNYNEQFF.

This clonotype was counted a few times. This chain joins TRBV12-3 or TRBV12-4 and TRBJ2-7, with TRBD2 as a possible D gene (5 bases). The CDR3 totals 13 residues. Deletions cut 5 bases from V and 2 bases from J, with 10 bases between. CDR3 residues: CASSGGPTYEQYF. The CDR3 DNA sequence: TGTGCCAGCAGTGGAGGCCCAACCTACGAGCAGTACTTC.